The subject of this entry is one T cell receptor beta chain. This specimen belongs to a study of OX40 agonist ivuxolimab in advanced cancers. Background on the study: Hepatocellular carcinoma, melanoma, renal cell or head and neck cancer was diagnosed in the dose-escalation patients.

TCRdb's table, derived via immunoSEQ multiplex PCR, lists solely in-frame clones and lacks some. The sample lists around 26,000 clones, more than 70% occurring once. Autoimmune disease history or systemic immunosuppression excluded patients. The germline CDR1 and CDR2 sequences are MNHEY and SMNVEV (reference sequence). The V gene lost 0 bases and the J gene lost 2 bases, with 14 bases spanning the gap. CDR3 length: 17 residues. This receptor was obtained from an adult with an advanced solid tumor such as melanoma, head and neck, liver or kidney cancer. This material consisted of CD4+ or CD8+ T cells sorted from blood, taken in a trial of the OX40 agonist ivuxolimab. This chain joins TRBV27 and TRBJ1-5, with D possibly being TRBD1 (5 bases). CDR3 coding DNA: TGTGCCAGCAGTTTATCGGTTCAGGACAACGGCAATCAGCCCCAGCATTTT. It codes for CASSLSVQDNGNQPQHF.